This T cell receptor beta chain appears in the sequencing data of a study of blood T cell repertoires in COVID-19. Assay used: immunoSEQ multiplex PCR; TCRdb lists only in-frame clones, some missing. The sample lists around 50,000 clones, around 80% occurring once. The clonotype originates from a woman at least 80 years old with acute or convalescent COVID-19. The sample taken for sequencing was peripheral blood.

The CDR3 loop is CASSLGQGGAFF. The DNA for the CDR3 is TGTGCCAGCAGCTTGGGACAGGGGGGAGCTTTCTTT. This sequence joins TRBV11-2 and TRBJ1-1; 11 bases fit TRBD1. The CDR3 has 12 residues. Trimming took 3 bases from V and 10 from J; bases not matched to a gene: 1. Germline values: CDR1 SGHAT, CDR2 FQNNGV.